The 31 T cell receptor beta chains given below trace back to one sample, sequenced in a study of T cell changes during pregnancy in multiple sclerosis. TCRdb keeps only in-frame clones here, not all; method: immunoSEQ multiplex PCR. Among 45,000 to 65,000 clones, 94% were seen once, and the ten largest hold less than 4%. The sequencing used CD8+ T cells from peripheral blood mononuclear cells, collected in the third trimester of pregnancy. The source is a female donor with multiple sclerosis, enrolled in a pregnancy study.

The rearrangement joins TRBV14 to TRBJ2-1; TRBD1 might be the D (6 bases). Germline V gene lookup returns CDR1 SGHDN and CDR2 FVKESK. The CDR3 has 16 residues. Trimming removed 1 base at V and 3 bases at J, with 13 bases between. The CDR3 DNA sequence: TGTGCCAGCAGCCAAGCGAGGGAAGGGGGCTACAATGAGCAGTTCTTC. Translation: CASSQAREGGYNEQFF.

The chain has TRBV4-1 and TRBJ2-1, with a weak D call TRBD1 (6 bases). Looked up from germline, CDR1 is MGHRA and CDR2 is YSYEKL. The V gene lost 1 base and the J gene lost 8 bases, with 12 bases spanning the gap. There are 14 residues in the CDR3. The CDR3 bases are TGCGCCAGCAGCCAAGGGGGGCCCGCGGATGAGCAGTTCTTC. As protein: CASSQGGPADEQFF.

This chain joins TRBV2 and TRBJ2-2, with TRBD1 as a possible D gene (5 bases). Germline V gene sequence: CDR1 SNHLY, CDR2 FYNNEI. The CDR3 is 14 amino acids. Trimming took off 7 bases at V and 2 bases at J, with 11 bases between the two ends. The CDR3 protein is CASTARENTGELFF. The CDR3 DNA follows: TGTGCCAGCACGGCCAGGGAAAACACCGGGGAGCTGTTTTTT.

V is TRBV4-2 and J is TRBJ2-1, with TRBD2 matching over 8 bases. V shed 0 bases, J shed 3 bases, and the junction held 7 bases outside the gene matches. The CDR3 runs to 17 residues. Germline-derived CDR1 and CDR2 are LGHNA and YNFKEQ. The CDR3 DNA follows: TGTGCCAGCAGCCAAGAATCGTGGCGGGAGGACTACAATGAGCAGTTCTTC. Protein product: CASSQESWREDYNEQFF.

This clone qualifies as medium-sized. The CDR3 protein is CASSSQLDNEQFF. DNA for the CDR3: TGTGCCAGCAGCTCGCAACTTGACAATGAGCAGTTCTTC. This chain joins TRBV13 and TRBJ2-1; D is undetermined. Germline CDR1 and CDR2: PRHDT and FYEKMQ (reference sequence). This CDR3 spans 13 amino acids. Deletions cut 4 bases from V and 5 bases from J, with 9 bases between.

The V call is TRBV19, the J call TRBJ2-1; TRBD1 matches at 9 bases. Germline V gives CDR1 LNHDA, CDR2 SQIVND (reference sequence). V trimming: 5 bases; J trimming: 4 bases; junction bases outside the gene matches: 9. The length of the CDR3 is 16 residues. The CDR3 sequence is CASSGPEGQGYNEQFF. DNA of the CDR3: TGTGCCAGTAGTGGGCCCGAAGGACAGGGGTACAATGAGCAGTTCTTC.

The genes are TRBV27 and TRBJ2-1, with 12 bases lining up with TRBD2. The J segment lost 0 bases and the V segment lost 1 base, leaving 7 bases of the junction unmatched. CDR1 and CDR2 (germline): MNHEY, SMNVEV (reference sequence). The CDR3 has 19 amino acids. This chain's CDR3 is CASSLLGTSGLSSYNEQFF. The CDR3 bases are TGTGCCAGCAGTTTATTGGGGACTAGCGGGTTGAGCTCCTACAATGAGCAGTTCTTC.

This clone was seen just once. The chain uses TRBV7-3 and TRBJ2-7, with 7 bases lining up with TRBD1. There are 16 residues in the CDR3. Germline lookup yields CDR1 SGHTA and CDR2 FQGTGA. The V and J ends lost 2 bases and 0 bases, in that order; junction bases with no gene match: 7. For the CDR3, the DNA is TGTGCCAGCAGCTTAGAAGGGGGCGGAGGCTCCTACGAGCAGTACTTC. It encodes CASSLEGGGGSYEQYF.

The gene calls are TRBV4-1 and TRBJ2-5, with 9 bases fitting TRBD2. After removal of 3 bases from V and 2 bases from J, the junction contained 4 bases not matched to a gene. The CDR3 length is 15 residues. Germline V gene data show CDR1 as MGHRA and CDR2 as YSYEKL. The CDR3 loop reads CASSQRLAVQETQYF. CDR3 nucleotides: TGCGCCAGCAGCCAGAGACTAGCGGTACAAGAGACCCAGTACTTC.

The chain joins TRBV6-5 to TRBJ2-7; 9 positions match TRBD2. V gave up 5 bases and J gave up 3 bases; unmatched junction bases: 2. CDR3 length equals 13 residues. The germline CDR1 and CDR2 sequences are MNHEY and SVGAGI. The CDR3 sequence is CASSKLAGYEQYF. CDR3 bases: TGTGCCAGCAGTAAACTAGCGGGCTACGAGCAGTACTTC.

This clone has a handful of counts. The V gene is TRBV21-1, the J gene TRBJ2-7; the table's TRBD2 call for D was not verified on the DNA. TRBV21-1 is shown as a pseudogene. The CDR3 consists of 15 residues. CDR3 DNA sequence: TGTGCCAGCAGCAAAGAGAGTTCCCCCTCTTACGAGCAGTACTTC. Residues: CASSKESSPSYEQYF.

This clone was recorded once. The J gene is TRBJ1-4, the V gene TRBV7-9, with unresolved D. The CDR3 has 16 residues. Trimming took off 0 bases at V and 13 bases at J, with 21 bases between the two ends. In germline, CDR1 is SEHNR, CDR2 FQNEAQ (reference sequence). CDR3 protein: CASSLASPRPREALFF. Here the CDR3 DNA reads TGTGCCAGCAGCTTAGCTTCGCCCCGCCCGCGGGAGGCACTGTTTTTT.

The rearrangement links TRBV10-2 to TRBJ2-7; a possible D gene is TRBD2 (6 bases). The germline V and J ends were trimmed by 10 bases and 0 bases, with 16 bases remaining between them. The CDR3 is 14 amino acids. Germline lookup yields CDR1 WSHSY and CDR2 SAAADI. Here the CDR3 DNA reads TGCGCCACTCTAGAGGCGGGAAGCTCCTACGAGCAGTACTTC. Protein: CATLEAGSSYEQYF.

Here the CDR3 reads CASSPWAGLTYEQYF. The CDR3, as DNA: TGTGCCAGCAGCCCCTGGGCAGGATTAACCTACGAGCAGTACTTC. The chain combines TRBV7-8 with TRBJ2-7; D not resolved. Trimming pared 5 bases from V and 2 bases from J, leaving 16 bases between. Germline V gene data show CDR1 as SGHVS and CDR2 as FQNEAQ. CDR3 length: 15 amino acids.

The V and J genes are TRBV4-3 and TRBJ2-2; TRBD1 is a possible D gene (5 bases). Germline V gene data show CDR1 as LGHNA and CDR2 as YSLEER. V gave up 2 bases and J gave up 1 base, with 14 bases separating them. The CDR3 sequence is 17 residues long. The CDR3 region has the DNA TGCGCCAGCAGCCAAAGTGAGTCAGGGTGGAACACCGGGGAGCTGTTTTTT. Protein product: CASSQSESGWNTGELFF.

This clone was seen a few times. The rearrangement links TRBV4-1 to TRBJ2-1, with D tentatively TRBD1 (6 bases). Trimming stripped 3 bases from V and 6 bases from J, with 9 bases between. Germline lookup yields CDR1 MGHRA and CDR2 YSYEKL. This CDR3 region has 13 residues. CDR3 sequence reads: CASSQVGGNEQFF. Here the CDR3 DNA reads TGCGCCAGCAGCCAGGTAGGGGGCAATGAGCAGTTCTTC.

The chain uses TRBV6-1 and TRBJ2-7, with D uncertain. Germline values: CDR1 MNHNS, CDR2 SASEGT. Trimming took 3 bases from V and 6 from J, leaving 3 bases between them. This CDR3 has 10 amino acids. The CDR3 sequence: CASSDGEQYF. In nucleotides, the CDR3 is TGTGCCAGCAGTGACGGCGAGCAGTACTTC.

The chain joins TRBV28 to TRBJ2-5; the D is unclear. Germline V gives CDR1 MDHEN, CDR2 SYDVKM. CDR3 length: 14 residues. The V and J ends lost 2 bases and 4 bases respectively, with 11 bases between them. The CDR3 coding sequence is TGTGCCAGCAGTTTACGTGAGTTTGGAGAGACCCAGTACTTC. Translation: CASSLREFGETQYF. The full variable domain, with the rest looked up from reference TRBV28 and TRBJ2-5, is DVKVTQSSRYLVKRTGEKVFLECVQDMDHENMFWYRQDPGLGLRLIYFSYDVKMKEKGDIPEGYSVSREKKERFSLILESASTNQTSMYLCASSLREFGETQYFGPGTRLLVL.

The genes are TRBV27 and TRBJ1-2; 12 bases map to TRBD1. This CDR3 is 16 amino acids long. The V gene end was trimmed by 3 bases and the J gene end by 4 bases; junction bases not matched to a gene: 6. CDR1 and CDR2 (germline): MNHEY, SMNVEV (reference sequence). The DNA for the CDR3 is TGTGCCAGCAGTTTGTCGGGACAGGGGGCCACCTATGGCTACACCTTC. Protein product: CASSLSGQGATYGYTF.

CDR3: CASSLGGGSYEQYF. Here the CDR3 DNA reads TGTGCCAGCAGCTTAGGGGGGGGGTCGTACGAGCAGTACTTC. The chain is built from TRBV7-9 and TRBJ2-7, with 7 positions matching TRBD2. This CDR3 spans 14 amino acids. The V gene end was trimmed by 1 base and the J gene end by 4 bases; junction bases not matched to a gene: 4. Germline V gene data show CDR1 as SEHNR and CDR2 as FQNEAQ (reference sequence). The full variable domain, with the rest looked up from reference TRBV7-9 and TRBJ2-7, is DTGVSQNPRHKITKRGQNVTFRCDPISEHNRLYWYRQTLGQGPEFLTYFQNEAQLEKSRLLSDRFSAERPKGSFSTLEIQRTEQGDSAMYLCASSLGGGSYEQYFGPGTRLTVT.

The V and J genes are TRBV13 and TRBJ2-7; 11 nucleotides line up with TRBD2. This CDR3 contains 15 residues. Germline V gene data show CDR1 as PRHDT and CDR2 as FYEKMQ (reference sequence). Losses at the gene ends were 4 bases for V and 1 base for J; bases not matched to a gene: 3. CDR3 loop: CASSWGTSGSYEQYF. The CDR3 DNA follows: TGTGCCAGCAGCTGGGGGACTAGCGGTTCCTACGAGCAGTACTTC.

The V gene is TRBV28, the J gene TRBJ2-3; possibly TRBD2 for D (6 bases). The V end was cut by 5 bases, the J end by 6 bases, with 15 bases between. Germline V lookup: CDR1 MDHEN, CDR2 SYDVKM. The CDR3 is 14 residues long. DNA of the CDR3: TGTGCCAGCAGTGACTTCGGGGCGGGGGATACGCAGTATTTT. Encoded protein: CASSDFGAGDTQYF.

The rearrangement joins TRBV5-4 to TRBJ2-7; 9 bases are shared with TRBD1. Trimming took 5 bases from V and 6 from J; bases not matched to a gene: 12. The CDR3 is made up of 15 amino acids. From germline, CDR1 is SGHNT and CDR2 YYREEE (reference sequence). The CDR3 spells CASSFTGGPWSEQYF. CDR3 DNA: TGTGCCAGCAGTTTTACAGGGGGCCCCTGGAGCGAGCAGTACTTC.

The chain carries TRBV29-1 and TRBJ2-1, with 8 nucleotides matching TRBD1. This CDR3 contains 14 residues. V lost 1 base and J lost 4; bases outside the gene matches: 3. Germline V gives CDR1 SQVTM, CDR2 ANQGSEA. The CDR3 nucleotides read TGCAGCGTTGAAGGGACAGGGTTATACAATGAGCAGTTCTTC. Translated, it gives CSVEGTGLYNEQFF.

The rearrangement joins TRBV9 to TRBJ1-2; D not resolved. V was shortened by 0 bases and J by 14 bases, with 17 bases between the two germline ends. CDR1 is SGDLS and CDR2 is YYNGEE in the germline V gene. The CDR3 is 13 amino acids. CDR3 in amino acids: CASSVDLAGKGTF. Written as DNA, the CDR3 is TGTGCCAGCAGCGTAGATCTGGCGGGAAAAGGGACCTTC. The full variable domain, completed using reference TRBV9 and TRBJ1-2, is DSGVTQTPKHLITATGQRVTLRCSPRSGDLSVYWYQQSLDQGLQFLIQYYNGEERAKGNILERFSAQQFPDLHSELNLSSLELGDSALYFCASSVDLAGKGTFGSGTRLTVV.

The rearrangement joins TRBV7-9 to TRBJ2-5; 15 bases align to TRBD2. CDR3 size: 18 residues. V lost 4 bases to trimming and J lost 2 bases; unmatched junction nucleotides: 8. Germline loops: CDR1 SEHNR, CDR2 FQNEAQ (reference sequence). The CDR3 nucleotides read TGTGCCAGCAGCTCTGGGACTAGCGGGAGGTGGAAGCAAGAGACCCAGTACTTC. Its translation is CASSSGTSGRWKQETQYF.

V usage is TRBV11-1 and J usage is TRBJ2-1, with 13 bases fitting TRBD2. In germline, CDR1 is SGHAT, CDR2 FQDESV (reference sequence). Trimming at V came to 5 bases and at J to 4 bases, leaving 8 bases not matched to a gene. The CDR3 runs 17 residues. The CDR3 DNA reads TGTGCCAGCAGCCCCAGACTAGCGGGAGGAACTTACAATGAGCAGTTCTTC. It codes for CASSPRLAGGTYNEQFF.

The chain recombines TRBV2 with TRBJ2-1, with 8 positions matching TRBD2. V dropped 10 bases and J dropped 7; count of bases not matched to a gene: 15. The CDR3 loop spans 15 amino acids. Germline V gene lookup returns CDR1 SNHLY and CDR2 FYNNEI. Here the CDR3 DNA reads TGTGCCACATCACGGACGGGAGGGCTTTGGAATGAGCAGTTCTTC. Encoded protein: CATSRTGGLWNEQFF.

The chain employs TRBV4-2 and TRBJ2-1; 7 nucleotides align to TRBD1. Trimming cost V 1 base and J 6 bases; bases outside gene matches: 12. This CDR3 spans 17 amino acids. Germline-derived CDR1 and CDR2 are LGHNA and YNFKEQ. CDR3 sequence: CASSQVVAGGIFNEQFF. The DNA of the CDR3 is TGTGCCAGCAGCCAAGTGGTGGCAGGGGGTATATTCAATGAGCAGTTCTTC.

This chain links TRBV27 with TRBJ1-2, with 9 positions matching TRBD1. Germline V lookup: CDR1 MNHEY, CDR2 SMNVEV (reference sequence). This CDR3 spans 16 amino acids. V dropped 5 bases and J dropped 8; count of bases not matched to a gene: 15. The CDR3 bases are TGTGCCAGCAGTCCGCCGGGACAGGGACAAGGCGACGGCTACACCTTC. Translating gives CASSPPGQGQGDGYTF.

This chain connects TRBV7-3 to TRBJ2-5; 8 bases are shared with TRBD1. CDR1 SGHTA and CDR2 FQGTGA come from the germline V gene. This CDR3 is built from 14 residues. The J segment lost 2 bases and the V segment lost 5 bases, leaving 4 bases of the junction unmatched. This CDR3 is CASSLGQGQETQYF. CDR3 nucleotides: TGTGCCAGCAGCCTCGGACAGGGACAAGAGACCCAGTACTTC.